These 15 T cell receptor beta chains share one sample of origin, sequenced in a study of Ad26.COV2.S vaccination and SARS-CoV-2 variants. Treatment defined: around 19 received Ad26.COV2.S at low or high dose, single or two shots; five or six received placebo; per-sample allocation not given. Day 63 after the first injection of vaccine or placebo was the sampling time. Sequenced by immunoSEQ multiplex PCR; TCRdb stores in-frame clones only, minus some. This table holds about 350,000 clones, approximately 90% found once. The sample consisted of peripheral blood, taken in a trial of Ad26.COV2.S vaccine versus placebo. The origin of the receptors is a person aged 18 to 59 who received the Ad26.COV2.S COVID-19 vaccine or a placebo.

This chain joins TRBV19 and TRBJ2-2; D gene ambiguous. The CDR3 consists of 14 residues. V lost 7 bases, J lost 4 bases, and 13 bases lay in between. The germline CDR1 and CDR2 sequences are LNHDA and SQIVND (reference sequence). The CDR3 spells CASNVRTTTGELFF. The CDR3 region has the DNA TGTGCCAGTAATGTCCGGACGACCACCGGGGAGCTGTTTTTT.

The chain has TRBV3-1 (or the pseudogene TRBV3-2) and TRBJ1-6, with D uncertain. Trimming removed 1 base from V and 10 bases from J, with 8 bases in between. Germline CDR1 reads LGHDT; CDR2 reads YNNKEL (reference sequence). CDR3 length equals 13 residues. CDR3 protein: CASSQVSASPLHF. The CDR3 DNA sequence: TGTGCCAGCAGCCAAGTCAGCGCCTCACCCCTCCACTTT.

The chain is built from TRBV19 and TRBJ1-4; no clear D. Germline V CDR1 and CDR2: LNHDA, SQIVND (reference sequence). Trimming pared 4 bases from V and 0 bases from J, leaving 9 bases between. The CDR3 totals 15 residues. CDR3 nucleotide sequence: TGTGCCAGTAGTAAGACACCTGCAACTAATGAAAAACTGTTTTTT. Its protein is CASSKTPATNEKLFF.

The V call is TRBV7-9, the J call TRBJ2-3; D may be TRBD1 or TRBD2 (5 bases each). Looked up from germline, CDR1 is SEHNR and CDR2 is FQNEAQ (reference sequence). The CDR3 covers 18 residues. Trimming took off 5 bases at V and 6 bases at J, with 27 bases between the two ends. CDR3 protein: CASSPPDPGTWAWDTQYF. The CDR3 bases are TGTGCCAGCAGCCCACCAGATCCCGGGACCTGGGCGTGGGATACGCAGTATTTT.

This clone appeared many times. The V gene is TRBV4-1, the J gene TRBJ1-5, with 7 bases aligning to TRBD1. From germline, CDR1 is MGHRA and CDR2 YSYEKL. Trimming removed 2 bases from V and 6 bases from J; junction bases left unmatched: 10. The CDR3 runs 16 residues. The CDR3 reads CASSQTQGDRGQPQHF. The CDR3 coding sequence is TGCGCCAGCAGCCAAACGCAGGGGGACAGAGGTCAGCCCCAGCATTTT.

The chain joins TRBV5-6 to TRBJ1-2, with 9 bases that match TRBD1. V shed 4 bases and J 8 bases; nucleotides not matched to a gene: 9. Per the germline V gene, CDR1 is SGHDT and CDR2 is YYEEEE. The CDR3 loop spans 14 amino acids. The CDR3, as DNA: TGTGCCAGCAGCCAACCGACAGGGGGTGACGGCTACACCTTC. Protein product: CASSQPTGGDGYTF. The whole variable domain, filled in from reference TRBV5-6 and TRBJ1-2, reads DAGVTQSPTHLIKTRGQQVTLRCSPKSGHDTVSWYQQALGQGPQFIFQYYEEEERQRGNFPDRFSGHQFPNYSSELNVNALLLGDSALYLCASSQPTGGDGYTFGSGTRLTVV.

The CDR3 DNA reads TGTGCCAGCAGCTCCTTTGGGGACAGGGGCTACGAGCAGTACTTC. This codes for CASSSFGDRGYEQYF. The chain has TRBV11-1 and TRBJ2-7, with 10 bases lining up with TRBD1. The CDR3 contains 15 residues. The J segment lost 3 bases and the V segment lost 4 bases, leaving 6 bases of the junction unmatched. Germline V gives CDR1 SGHAT, CDR2 FQDESV (reference sequence).

The chain recombines TRBV5-1 with TRBJ2-6; the D gene is possibly TRBD1 (5 bases). Trimming cost V 2 bases and J 1 base, with 7 bases left between them. The CDR3 spans 15 residues. Germline V gene data show CDR1 as SGHRS and CDR2 as YFSETQ. DNA for the CDR3: TGCGCCAGCAGCTTACAGGTATCTGGGGCCAACGTCCTGACTTTC. Its protein product is CASSLQVSGANVLTF.

The chain links TRBV6-1 to TRBJ2-7; no firm D call. V was cut by 0 bases and J by 2 bases, with 11 bases left in between. Germline-derived CDR1 and CDR2 are MNHNS and SASEGT. This CDR3 is 15 amino acids long. The CDR3 DNA sequence: TGTGCCAGCAGTGAAGCGGAAGGGCCGGCCTACGAGCAGTACTTC. It translates to CASSEAEGPAYEQYF.

The genes are TRBV7-2 and TRBJ2-2, with 14 bases identical to TRBD2. Germline V gene lookup returns CDR1 SGHTA and CDR2 FQGNSA. The ends lost 6 bases at V and 6 bases at J; junction bases unmatched: 3. The CDR3 runs 15 residues. CDR3 bases: TGTGCCAGCAGGAGGACTAGCGGGGGGCCCGGGGAGCTGTTTTTT. Amino acid sequence: CASRRTSGGPGELFF. The full variable domain, in which reference TRBV7-2 and TRBJ2-2 provide the parts outside the CDR3, is GAGVSQSPSNKVTEKGKDVELRCDPISGHTALYWYRQSLGQGLEFLIYFQGNSAPDKSGLPSDRFSAERTGGSVSTLTIQRTQQEDSAVYLCASRRTSGGPGELFFGEGSRLTVL.

V usage is TRBV3-1 (or the pseudogene TRBV3-2) and J usage is TRBJ2-3; D is possibly TRBD2 (6 bases). The ends were cut back, 1 base at V and 0 bases at J, with 11 bases in the middle. CDR3 length: 16 amino acids. CDR1 LGHDT and CDR2 YNNKEL come from the germline V gene (reference sequence). This CDR3 reads CASSQVGGVSTDTQYF. The CDR3 DNA reads TGTGCCAGCAGCCAAGTGGGCGGGGTTAGCACAGATACGCAGTATTTT.

V and J are TRBV14 and TRBJ1-2; a possible D gene is TRBD1 (5 bases). Germline V CDR1 and CDR2: SGHDN, FVKESK. Between the trimmed V and J ends, which lost 2 bases and 4 bases, there was a span of 8 bases. The CDR3 contains 13 residues. CDR3 in DNA: TGTGCCAGCAGCCAATCTCAGGGCTATGGCTACACCTTC. Its protein product is CASSQSQGYGYTF.

The V and J genes are TRBV2 and TRBJ2-7; tentative D call: TRBD1 (6 bases). Trimming took off 5 bases at V and 4 bases at J, with 12 bases between the two ends. Germline assignment: CDR1 SNHLY and CDR2 FYNNEI. The CDR3 sequence is 13 residues long. The CDR3 nucleotides are TGTGCCAGCAGTTCCGGGACAATTTACGAGCAGTACTTC. Amino acid sequence: CASSSGTIYEQYF.

The chain joins TRBV19 to TRBJ2-3, with D tentatively TRBD1 or TRBD2 (5 bases each). The CDR3 contains 14 residues. V lost 5 bases to trimming and J lost 6 bases, with 15 bases between them. Germline V CDR1 and CDR2: LNHDA, SQIVND (reference sequence). The CDR3 nucleotides are TGTGCCAGTAGTGGGACGGCCCCAAGGGATACGCAGTATTTT. It codes for CASSGTAPRDTQYF.

This clone was found once. CDR3 coding DNA: TGTGCCAGTTCTCGAGGCTCCGACAGTTCCTACGAGCAGTACTTC. Translated, it gives CASSRGSDSSYEQYF. The V and J genes are TRBV5-4 and TRBJ2-7; D possibly corresponds to TRBD1 (5 bases). Trimming cost V 8 bases and J 1 base, with 19 bases left between them. This CDR3 is 15 amino acids long. Per germline, CDR1 SGHNT and CDR2 YYREEE (reference sequence).